This TCR beta chain appears in the sequencing data of a study of Graves' ophthalmopathy and Graves' hyperthyroidism. RNA transcripts yielded amplified TCR beta CDR3 regions. First-round RT-PCR with HTBI primers preceded a second-round multiplex PCR. TCRdb itself ran the multiplex PCR reads through MiXCR, one entry per CDR3 protein. The table shows about 740,000 distinct CDR3 sequences, with roughly two fifths occurring only once. Turning to this clonotype: Just one base apart from a much larger clone, this may be a read error. Since no conserved phenylalanine or tryptophan closes the CDR3, a read error is the likely cause.

Deletions cut 0 bases from V and 6 bases from J, with 8 bases between. Germline lookup yields CDR1 DFQATT and CDR2 SNEGSKA (reference sequence). This CDR3 has 12 amino acids. The source of this sequence is an adult man with Graves' ophthalmopathy. The sample comprised peripheral blood. The chain recombines TRBV20-1 with TRBJ1-1; D is ambiguous. The CDR3 nucleotides are TGCAGTGCTAGAGATGGCGACGCTGAAGCTTTCCTT. This sequence encodes CSARDGDAEAFL.